Below, 17 T cell receptor beta chains from the same sample are listed, as sequenced in a study of shared clonotypes between healthy human individuals. Some clones are missing from TCRdb's copy, which holds only in-frame ones; the method was immunoSEQ multiplex PCR. The sample consists of 2 million to 2.5 million clones, about 93% of them appearing once. Naivety among CD8 cells was defined by CD45RO negativity and positive CCR7 selection, thereby excluding terminally differentiated effector memory CD45RA+ cells. The sequenced material came from naive CD8+ T cells from PBMCs. These receptors were collected from a man younger than 35 in good health. Some clones in this sample may be carry-over from other donors' samples.

The chain joins TRBV10-3 to TRBJ2-6; possibly TRBD1 for D (6 bases). Trimming took off 2 bases at V and 0 bases at J, with 14 bases between the two ends. Germline V gene lookup returns CDR1 ENHRY and CDR2 SYGVKD. This CDR3 spans 18 amino acids. The CDR3 bases are TGTGCCATCAGTGAGGGGGCCAAGGACAGCTCTGGGGCCAACGTCCTGACTTTC. Translation: CAISEGAKDSSGANVLTF.

This clone was seen a single time. The same CDR3 can be traced to other DNA sequences in this sample. V is TRBV5-1 and J is TRBJ1-1, with D possibly TRBD1 on 5 matching bases. The germline V and J ends were trimmed by 0 bases and 0 bases, with 9 bases remaining between them. The CDR3 runs to 15 residues. The germline gives CDR1 SGHRS, CDR2 YFSETQ. In nucleotides, the CDR3 is TGCGCCAGCAGCTTGGACTGGGGCATGAACACTGAAGCTTTCTTT. Translated: CASSLDWGMNTEAFF.

The chain is built from TRBV2 and TRBJ2-5; D remains unclear. With 6 bases removed from V and 5 bases from J, the gap between germline ends came to 7 bases. The CDR3 extends over 11 amino acids. Germline V gene lookup returns CDR1 SNHLY and CDR2 FYNNEI. CDR3 sequence (DNA): TGTGCCAGCAGGCCCGGGGAGACCCAGTACTTC. Translated, it gives CASRPGETQYF.

Only one count was recorded for this clone. This chain links TRBV4-1 with TRBJ2-7; D could derive from TRBD1 or TRBD2 (7 bases each). Trimming pared 3 bases from V and 1 base from J, leaving 13 bases between. The CDR3 runs 15 residues. Germline loops: CDR1 MGHRA, CDR2 YSYEKL. The CDR3 bases are TGCGCCAGCAGCCACCGACAGGGAGGGTCCTACGAGCAGTACTTC. As protein: CASSHRQGGSYEQYF.

The V gene is TRBV2, the J gene TRBJ1-1; possibly TRBD1 for D (5 bases). Trimming removed 1 base at V and 5 bases at J, with 11 bases between. Looked up from germline, CDR1 is SNHLY and CDR2 is FYNNEI. This CDR3 has 14 residues. Here the CDR3 reads CASSEDRNPTEAFF. CDR3 bases: TGTGCCAGCAGTGAAGACAGGAACCCAACTGAAGCTTTCTTT.

As regards this clone: Distinct nucleotide sequences in the sample also encode this CDR3. This chain joins TRBV5-1 and TRBJ2-1; 7 bases agree with TRBD2. Looked up from germline, CDR1 is SGHRS and CDR2 is YFSETQ. The CDR3 sequence is 13 residues long. J lost 3 bases, V lost 3 bases, and 0 bases had no gene match. The CDR3 coding sequence is TGCGCCAGCAGCTCGGGGGGCTACAATGAGCAGTTCTTC. It encodes CASSSGGYNEQFF.

This clone was observed a single time. This rearrangement joins TRBV5-1 to TRBJ2-2; the match to TRBD1 covers 7 bases. The junction had 9 bases not matched to a gene; V was cut back by 4 bases and J by 0 bases. The CDR3 loop spans 17 amino acids. Germline assignment: CDR1 SGHRS and CDR2 YFSETQ. CDR3 loop: CASSPFPGTANTGELFF. In DNA, the CDR3 is TGCGCCAGCAGCCCGTTCCCCGGGACAGCGAACACCGGGGAGCTGTTTTTT.

The V and J genes are TRBV29-1 and TRBJ2-2; the D is unclear. Germline assignment: CDR1 SQVTM and CDR2 ANQGSEA. CDR3 length: 13 residues. CDR3 amino acids: CSISSLLTGELFF. CDR3 sequence (DNA): TGCAGTATCTCCAGCCTACTTACCGGGGAGCTGTTTTTT.

The V and J genes are TRBV27 and TRBJ2-7; D may be TRBD1 (5 bases). Germline assignment: CDR1 MNHEY and CDR2 SMNVEV (reference sequence). Trimming removed 5 bases at V and 1 base at J, with 15 bases between. The length of the CDR3 is 15 residues. CDR3 amino acids: CASSQGVPTSYEQYF. The CDR3 DNA follows: TGTGCCAGCAGTCAAGGGGTTCCGACGTCCTACGAGCAGTACTTC.

This clone occurred once. The chain employs TRBV5-6 and TRBJ2-5; D may be TRBD1 (6 bases). Germline V gene sequence: CDR1 SGHDT, CDR2 YYEEEE. The length of the CDR3 is 15 residues. Deletions cut 0 bases from V and 9 bases from J, with 18 bases between. CDR3 in amino acids: CASSLVRDTQDAQYF. The CDR3 DNA sequence: TGTGCCAGCAGCTTGGTCCGGGACACCCAGGATGCCCAGTACTTC.

V and J are TRBV7-8 and TRBJ1-1, with a weak D call TRBD1 (6 bases). Trimming cost V 5 bases and J 4 bases, with 14 bases left between them. The CDR3 sequence is 14 residues long. Germline V gene lookup returns CDR1 SGHVS and CDR2 FQNEAQ. The CDR3, as DNA: TGTGCCAGCAGCCCACTTAGAGGGGGCACTGAAGCTTTCTTT. Its protein product is CASSPLRGGTEAFF.

This rearrangement joins TRBV7-8 to TRBJ2-1, with D perhaps given as TRBD1 or TRBD2 (6 bases each). Germline-derived CDR1 and CDR2 are SGHVS and FQNEAQ. The V end was cut by 7 bases, the J end by 4 bases, with 23 bases between. This CDR3 spans 17 amino acids. The CDR3 DNA is TGTGCCAGCAACTCAGTCCCATTGGGGGGCCGGTACAATGAGCAGTTCTTC. This sequence encodes CASNSVPLGGRYNEQFF. Filled out from reference TRBV7-8 and TRBJ2-1, the complete variable domain reads GAGVSQSPRYKVAKRGQDVALRCDPISGHVSLFWYQQALGQGPEFLTYFQNEAQLDKSGLPSDRFFAERPEGSVSTLKIQRTQQEDSAVYLCASNSVPLGGRYNEQFFGPGTRLTVL.

The chain couples TRBV10-2 to TRBJ1-5; D gene ambiguous. The germline V and J ends were trimmed by 3 bases and 2 bases, with 11 bases remaining between them. The length of the CDR3 is 15 residues. CDR1 and CDR2 from the germline V gene are WSHSY and SAAADI. The CDR3 bases are TGCGCCAGCAGTGAAAACCGTGGGGGCAATCAGCCCCAGCATTTT. It yields the protein CASSENRGGNQPQHF.

The rearrangement uses TRBV9 and TRBJ2-5; D is possibly TRBD1 or TRBD2 (6 bases each). Per germline, CDR1 SGDLS and CDR2 YYNGEE. This CDR3 is 14 amino acids long. Trimming shortened V by 0 bases and J by 5 bases, and 11 bases separated the two germline ends. Here the CDR3 reads CASSVEGGWETQYF. DNA of the CDR3: TGTGCCAGCAGCGTAGAGGGGGGCTGGGAGACCCAGTACTTC. Together with reference TRBV9 and TRBJ2-5, the CDR3 gives the full variable domain: DSGVTQTPKHLITATGQRVTLRCSPRSGDLSVYWYQQSLDQGLQFLIQYYNGEERAKGNILERFSAQQFPDLHSELNLSSLELGDSALYFCASSVEGGWETQYFGPGTRLLVL.

V is TRBV19 and J is TRBJ1-2, with TRBD1 as a possible D gene (5 bases). Trimming stripped 5 bases from V and 6 bases from J, with 13 bases between. The CDR3 spans 13 residues. Germline V CDR1 and CDR2: LNHDA, SQIVND (reference sequence). CDR3 nucleotides: TGTGCCAGTAGTCCTAGGACACTCCATGGCTACACCTTC. It codes for CASSPRTLHGYTF.

V and J are TRBV28 and TRBJ2-1; D not certain. CDR3 length: 16 residues. The V and J ends lost 2 bases and 3 bases respectively, with 14 bases between them. CDR1 is MDHEN and CDR2 is SYDVKM in the germline V gene. This CDR3 reads CASSLILAELYNEQFF. CDR3 DNA sequence: TGTGCCAGCAGTTTAATCTTGGCGGAACTCTACAATGAGCAGTTCTTC.

On this clone: Other nucleotide sequences from this sample produce the same CDR3. The J gene is TRBJ2-7, the V gene TRBV15; 8 bases line up with TRBD1. There are 14 residues in the CDR3. The V segment lost 5 bases and the J segment 2 bases; nucleotides outside the gene matches: 5. The V gene's germline CDR1 is LNHNV and CDR2 YYDKDF (reference sequence). CDR3 sequence (DNA): TGTGCCACCAGCTACGGGACAGGCGCCTACGAGCAGTACTTC. Its protein product is CATSYGTGAYEQYF.